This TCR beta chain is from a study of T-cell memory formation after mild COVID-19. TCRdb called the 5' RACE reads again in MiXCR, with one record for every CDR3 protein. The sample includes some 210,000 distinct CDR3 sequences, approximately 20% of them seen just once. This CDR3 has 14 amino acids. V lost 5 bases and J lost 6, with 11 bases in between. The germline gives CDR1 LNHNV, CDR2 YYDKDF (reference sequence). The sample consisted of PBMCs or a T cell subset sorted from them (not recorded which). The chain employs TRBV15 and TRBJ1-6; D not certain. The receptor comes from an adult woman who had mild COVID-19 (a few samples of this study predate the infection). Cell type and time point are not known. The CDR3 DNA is TGTGCCACCAGCGGTCGATGGATTAATTCACCCCTCCACTTT. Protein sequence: CATSGRWINSPLHF.